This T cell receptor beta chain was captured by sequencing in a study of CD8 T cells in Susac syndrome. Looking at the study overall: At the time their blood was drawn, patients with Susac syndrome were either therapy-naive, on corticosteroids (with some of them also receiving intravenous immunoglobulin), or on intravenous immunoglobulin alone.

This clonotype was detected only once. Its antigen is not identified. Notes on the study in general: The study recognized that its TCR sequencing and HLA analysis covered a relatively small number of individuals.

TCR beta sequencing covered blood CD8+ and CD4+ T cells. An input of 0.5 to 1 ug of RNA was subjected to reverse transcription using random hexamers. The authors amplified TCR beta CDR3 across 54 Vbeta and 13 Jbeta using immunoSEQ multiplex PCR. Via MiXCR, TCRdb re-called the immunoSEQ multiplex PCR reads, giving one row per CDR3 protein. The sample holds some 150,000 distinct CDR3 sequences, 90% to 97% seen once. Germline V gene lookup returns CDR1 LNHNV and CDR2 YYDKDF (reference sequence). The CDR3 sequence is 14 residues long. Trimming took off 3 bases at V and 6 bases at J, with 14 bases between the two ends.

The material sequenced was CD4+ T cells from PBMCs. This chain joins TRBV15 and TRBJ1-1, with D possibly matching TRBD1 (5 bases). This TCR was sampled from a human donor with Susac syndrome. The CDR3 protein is CATSSAPGESEAFF. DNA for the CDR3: TGTGCCACCAGCAGCGCCCCGGGGGAGTCTGAAGCTTTCTTT.